This T cell receptor beta chain was sequenced in a study of technical replicates of blood from a few donors. Measured with immunoSEQ multiplex PCR; TCRdb has only the in-frame clones, and not every one. Of tens of thousands of clones in the sample, over 90% were seen once. This clone appeared once. Germline CDR1 reads MNHEY; CDR2 reads SMNVEV (reference sequence). The CDR3 has 14 amino acids. Germline trimming cut 5 bases from V and 5 bases from J; bases unmatched to any gene: 5. This clonotype was sampled from a human donor in good health. The sequenced material came from T cells isolated from PBMCs. The chain recombines TRBV27 with TRBJ2-7, with 11 bases matching TRBD1. This CDR3 reads CASSTGTGGNEQYF. The CDR3 DNA sequence: TGTGCCAGCAGTACTGGGACAGGGGGAAACGAGCAGTACTTC.